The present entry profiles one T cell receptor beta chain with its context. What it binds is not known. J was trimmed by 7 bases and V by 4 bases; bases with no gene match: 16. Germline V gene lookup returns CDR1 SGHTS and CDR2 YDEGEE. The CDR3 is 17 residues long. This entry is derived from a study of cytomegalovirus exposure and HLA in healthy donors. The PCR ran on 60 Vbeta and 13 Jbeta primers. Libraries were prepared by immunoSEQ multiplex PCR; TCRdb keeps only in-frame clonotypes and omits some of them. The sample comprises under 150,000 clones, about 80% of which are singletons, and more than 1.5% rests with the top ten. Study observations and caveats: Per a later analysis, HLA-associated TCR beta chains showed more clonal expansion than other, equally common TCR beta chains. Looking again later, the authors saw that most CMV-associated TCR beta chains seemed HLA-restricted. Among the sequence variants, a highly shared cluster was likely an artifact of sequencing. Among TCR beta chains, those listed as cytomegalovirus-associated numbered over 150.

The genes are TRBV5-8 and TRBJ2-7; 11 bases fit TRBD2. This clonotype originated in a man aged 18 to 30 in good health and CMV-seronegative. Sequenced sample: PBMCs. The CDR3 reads CASSLLLTSGKRREQYF. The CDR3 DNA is TGTGCCAGCAGCCTATTACTGACTAGCGGGAAGCGTCGGGAGCAGTACTTC.